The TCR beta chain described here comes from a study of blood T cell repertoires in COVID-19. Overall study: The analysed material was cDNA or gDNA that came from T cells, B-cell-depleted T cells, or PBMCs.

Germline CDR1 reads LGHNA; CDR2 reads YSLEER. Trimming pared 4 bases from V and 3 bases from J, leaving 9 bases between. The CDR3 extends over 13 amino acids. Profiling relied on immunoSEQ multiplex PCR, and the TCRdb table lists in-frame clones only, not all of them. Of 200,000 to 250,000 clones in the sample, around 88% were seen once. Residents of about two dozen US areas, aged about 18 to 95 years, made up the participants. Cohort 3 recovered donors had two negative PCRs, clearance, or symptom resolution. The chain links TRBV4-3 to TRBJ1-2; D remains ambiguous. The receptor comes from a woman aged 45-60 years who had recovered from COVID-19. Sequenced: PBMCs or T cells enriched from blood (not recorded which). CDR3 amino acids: CASSPMGDYGYTF. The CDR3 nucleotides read TGCGCCAGCAGCCCCATGGGCGACTATGGCTACACCTTC.